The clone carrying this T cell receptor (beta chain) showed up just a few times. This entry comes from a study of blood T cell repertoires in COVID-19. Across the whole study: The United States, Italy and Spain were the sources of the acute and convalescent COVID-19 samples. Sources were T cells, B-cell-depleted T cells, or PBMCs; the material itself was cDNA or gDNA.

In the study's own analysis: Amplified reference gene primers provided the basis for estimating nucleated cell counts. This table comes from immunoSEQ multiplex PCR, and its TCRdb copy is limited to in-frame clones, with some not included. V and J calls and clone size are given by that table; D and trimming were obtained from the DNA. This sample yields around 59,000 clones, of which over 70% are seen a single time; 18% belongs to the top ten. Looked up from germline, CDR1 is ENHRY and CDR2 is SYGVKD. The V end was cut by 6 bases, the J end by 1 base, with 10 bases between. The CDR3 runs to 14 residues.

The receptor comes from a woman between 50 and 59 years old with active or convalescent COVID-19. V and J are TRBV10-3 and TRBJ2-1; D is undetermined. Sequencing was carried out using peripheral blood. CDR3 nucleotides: TGTGCCATCAGGGGCGTGATATCCTACAATGAGCAGTTCTTC. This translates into CAIRGVISYNEQFF.